The clone carrying this TCR beta chain was seen repeatedly, ten times or more. TCRdb itself ran the reads through MiXCR, one entry per CDR3 protein. The data show about 460,000 distinct CDR3 sequences, with about 10% seen just once and 9.5% to 13% held by the top ten. The data are from a study of T cell repertoires in cytomegalovirus infection. The source material was PBMCs. This sequence originates from a human donor in good health (CMV status not recorded). Some clones in this sample may be carry-over from other donors' samples.

DNA for the CDR3: TGTGCCTGGAGCGCCGGGCTGCTCTCTGGAAACACCATATATTTT. Protein product: CAWSAGLLSGNTIYF. The chain is built from TRBV30 and TRBJ1-3; D gene uncertain. The CDR3 is 15 residues long. Germline CDR1 GTSNPN, CDR2 SVGIG (reference sequence). Trimming took off 3 bases at V and 0 bases at J, with 12 bases between the two ends.